This entry lists 32 T cell receptor beta chains sequenced from one sample in a study of human T cells and chemical hapten exposure. MiXCR was run by TCRdb on the RACE reads, yielding one entry per CDR3 protein. The table records tens of thousands of distinct CDR3 sequences, around 9.6% of them present only once. Stated time point: pre-sensitization, week 0. Treatment reported: therapeutic diphenylcyclopropenone sensitization with weekly scalp DPC. The sequencing here drew on whole blood, taken in connection with sensitization to the hapten diphenylcyclopropenone (DPC). These receptors originate from a middle-aged woman with alopecia areata. Some clones in this sample may be carry-over from other donors' samples.

On this clonotype itself: A single base separates this from a much larger clone, so it may be a read error. The rearrangement joins TRBV7-9 to TRBJ2-1; D remains ambiguous. CDR3 length: 12 residues. The germline gives CDR1 SEHNR, CDR2 FQNEAQ (reference sequence). The CDR3 DNA sequence: TGTGCCTGCAGCTTACGAGGAAATGAGCAGTTCTTC. It translates to CACSLRGNEQFF.

This clonotype was seen only a few times. This chain connects TRBV11-2 to TRBJ2-7, with D hard to call. The germline CDR1 and CDR2 sequences are SGHAT and FQNNGV. V was clipped by 5 bases and J by 0 bases, with 14 bases between them. The CDR3 spans 15 residues. Written as DNA, the CDR3 is TGTGCCAGCAGCCCGCGGCTATCCTTCTCCTACGAGCAGTACTTC. It translates to CASSPRLSFSYEQYF.

The chain combines TRBV6-6 with TRBJ2-5; perhaps D is TRBD1 or TRBD2 (5 bases each). CDR3 size: 15 residues. V shed 5 bases and J shed 1 base, with 14 bases lying between them. Germline CDR1 and CDR2: MNHNY and SVGAGI (reference sequence). Here the CDR3 reads CASSRDWDRQETQYF. Written as DNA, the CDR3 is TGTGCCAGCAGTCGGGATTGGGACCGCCAAGAGACCCAGTACTTC.

A few counts support this clonotype. The chain uses TRBV7-9 and TRBJ2-7; 9 nucleotides agree with TRBD1. From germline, CDR1 is SEHNR and CDR2 FQNEAQ (reference sequence). This CDR3 contains 13 residues. Trimming took 5 bases from V and 6 from J; bases not matched to a gene: 5. The CDR3 DNA reads as TGTGCCAGCAGCACCAGGACAGGGGTCGAGCAGTACTTC. Encoded protein: CASSTRTGVEQYF.

This clonotype was counted many times. The genes are TRBV29-1 and TRBJ1-2; tentative D call: TRBD1 (6 bases). Germline CDR1 SQVTM, CDR2 ANQGSEA. This CDR3 has 12 residues. The V end lost 4 bases, the J end lost 9 bases, and 15 bases lay between the germline ends. CDR3 amino acids: CSVVAGVDRYTF. Written as DNA, the CDR3 is TGCAGCGTTGTAGCAGGGGTGGATCGCTACACCTTC.

This clonotype has just a few counts. V is TRBV6-6 and J is TRBJ2-1, with 11 bases lining up with TRBD2. CDR3 size: 16 residues. From germline, CDR1 is MNHNY and CDR2 SVGAGI (reference sequence). The V gene end was trimmed by 5 bases and the J gene end by 2 bases; junction bases not matched to a gene: 5. The CDR3: CASSEISGGAYNEQFF. CDR3 sequence (DNA): TGTGCCAGCAGTGAGATTAGCGGGGGGGCCTACAATGAGCAGTTCTTC.

The chain recombines TRBV18 with TRBJ2-1; the match to TRBD1 covers 7 bases. CDR1 and CDR2 from the germline V gene are KGHSH and LQKENI. The J segment lost 5 bases and the V segment lost 3 bases, leaving 1 base of the junction unmatched. The CDR3 has 13 residues. The chain's CDR3 is CASSPGTDNEQFF. CDR3 bases: TGTGCCAGCTCACCGGGGACAGACAATGAGCAGTTCTTC.

This clonotype has at least ten counts. The gene calls are TRBV7-3 and TRBJ1-1; 11 bases map to TRBD1. V lost 5 bases and J lost 4; bases outside the gene matches: 6. CDR1 is SGHTA, CDR2 FQGTGA, per germline. CDR3 length: 15 amino acids. The CDR3 is CASSQGQGAGTEAFF. The CDR3 bases are TGTGCCAGCAGCCAAGGACAGGGGGCAGGCACTGAAGCTTTCTTT. The full variable domain, with the rest looked up from reference TRBV7-3 and TRBJ1-1, is GAGVSQTPSNKVTEKGKYVELRCDPISGHTALYWYRQSLGQGPEFLIYFQGTGAADDSGLPNDRFFAVRPEGSVSTLKIQRTERGDSAVYLCASSQGQGAGTEAFFGQGTRLTVV.

This chain uses TRBV6-2 or TRBV6-3 with TRBJ2-3; 9 bases align to TRBD2. The V segment lost 5 bases and the J segment 1 base; nucleotides outside the gene matches: 13. The CDR3 consists of 18 residues. The germline V gene has CDR1 MNHEY and CDR2 SVGEGT. The CDR3 loop reads CASSPRSLRGGRTDTQYF. The CDR3 nucleotides are TGTGCCAGCAGTCCACGAAGCCTGCGGGGGGGCCGCACAGATACGCAGTATTTT.

The chain is built from TRBV2 and TRBJ1-5, with D tentatively TRBD1 (5 bases). The CDR3 covers 16 residues. Germline assignment: CDR1 SNHLY and CDR2 FYNNEI. V lost 6 bases to trimming and J lost 11 bases, with 26 bases between them. The CDR3 coding sequence is TGTGCCAGCAGCCGCCTGGGGCAGGGCCCCAGTTTGGCCCAGCATTTT. The encoded protein is CASSRLGQGPSLAQHF.

This clonotype was seen many times. This chain joins TRBV20-1 and TRBJ2-7, with TRBD1 matching 9 bases. Germline V gene sequence: CDR1 DFQATT, CDR2 SNEGSKA (reference sequence). J gave up 3 bases and V 3 bases, and 9 bases lay outside the gene matches. The CDR3 is made up of 15 amino acids. DNA for the CDR3: TGCAGTGCTAGTCGGAGGGGACAGGGTGGCTACGAGCAGTACTTC. Protein: CSASRRGQGGYEQYF.

Ten or more counts support this clonotype. The genes are TRBV18 and TRBJ1-1; a possible D gene is TRBD1 (5 bases). Deletions cut 4 bases from V and 1 base from J, with 13 bases between. The CDR3 extends over 15 amino acids. CDR1 KGHSH and CDR2 LQKENI come from the germline V gene. CDR3 DNA: TGTGCCAGCTCACGGGCCCCACAGGCGAACACTGAAGCTTTCTTT. It encodes CASSRAPQANTEAFF.

The chain has TRBV7-2 and TRBJ2-3; D not resolved. The ends were cut back, 0 bases at V and 6 bases at J, with 10 bases in the middle. The germline V gene has CDR1 SGHTA and CDR2 FQGNSA. CDR3 length: 14 amino acids. The CDR3 DNA sequence: TGTGCCAGCAGCTTAGCCCCCCCGTCGGATACGCAGTATTTT. This codes for CASSLAPPSDTQYF. Complete variable domain (other parts from reference TRBV7-2 and TRBJ2-3): GAGVSQSPSNKVTEKGKDVELRCDPISGHTALYWYRQSLGQGLEFLIYFQGNSAPDKSGLPSDRFSAERTGGSVSTLTIQRTQQEDSAVYLCASSLAPPSDTQYFGPGTRLTVL.

The table lists this clonotype with many counts. Sequence at one end of the junction differs from germline and may be a read error. The CDR3 DNA sequence: TGTGCCAGCTCCCCACTCAGGGGCCTAAACTATGGCTACACCTTC. Residues: CASSPLRGLNYGYTF. This chain uses TRBV18 with TRBJ1-2; TRBD1 is a possible D gene (6 bases). CDR3 length: 15 amino acids. Germline V gives CDR1 KGHSH, CDR2 LQKENI.

The chain is built from TRBV9 and TRBJ2-3, with 8 bases aligning to TRBD1. This CDR3 has 15 amino acids. The V gene end was trimmed by 4 bases and the J gene end by 0 bases; junction bases not matched to a gene: 4. Germline lookup yields CDR1 SGDLS and CDR2 YYNGEE. CDR3 amino acids: CASSSRQGSTDTQYF. The CDR3 DNA is TGTGCCAGCAGCTCTCGACAGGGGAGCACAGATACGCAGTATTTT.

At least ten counts were recorded for this clonotype. The V gene is TRBV29-1, the J gene TRBJ1-1; the D gene is possibly TRBD1 (5 bases). The V end was cut by 6 bases, the J end by 0 bases, with 14 bases between. CDR3 length: 14 residues. Germline values: CDR1 SQVTM, CDR2 ANQGSEA. CDR3 sequence: CSVEYGALNTEAFF. The CDR3 DNA reads as TGCAGCGTGGAGTACGGGGCTCTGAACACTGAAGCTTTCTTT.

This clonotype was observed many times. The CDR3 reads CASSPDRVKNEQFF. CDR3 bases: TGTGCCAGCAGCCCGGACAGGGTAAAGAATGAGCAGTTCTTC. The genes are TRBV7-6 and TRBJ2-1, with 8 bases that match TRBD1. The CDR3 is made up of 14 amino acids. The V gene end was trimmed by 5 bases and the J gene end by 7 bases; junction bases not matched to a gene: 7. CDR1 and CDR2 from the germline V gene are SGHVS and FNYEAQ.

Concerning this clonotype: This may come from a read error, since a much larger clone is one base off. V and J are TRBV20-1 and TRBJ1-1; maybe TRBD1 (5 bases). Germline values: CDR1 DFQATT, CDR2 SNEGSKA (reference sequence). The CDR3 length is 14 residues. Deletions cut 8 bases from V and 0 bases from J, with 16 bases between. As DNA, the CDR3 is TGCAGTCCCGGGGCGGCCGGACTGAACACTGAAGCTTTCTTT. This sequence encodes CSPGAAGLNTEAFF.

This clonotype appeared many times. The chain uses TRBV5-1 and TRBJ1-4, with D perhaps TRBD1 (6 bases). The ends were cut back, 4 bases at V and 5 bases at J, with 15 bases in the middle. Germline CDR1 SGHRS, CDR2 YFSETQ. The CDR3 extends over 15 amino acids. CDR3 sequence (DNA): TGCGCCAGCAGCCCGGGGACAAGTAAAAATGAAAAACTGTTTTTT. Its protein product is CASSPGTSKNEKLFF.

This clonotype was picked up one time. A much larger clone differs by one base, so this may be a read error. The CDR3 sequence: CATSDGTVSFDEKLFF. The CDR3 DNA reads as TGTGCCACCAGTGATGGGACAGTATCGTTCGATGAAAAACTGTTTTTT. The chain links TRBV24-1 to TRBJ1-4, with 7 bases matching TRBD1. J lost 6 bases, V lost 3 bases, and 9 bases had no gene match. CDR3 length: 16 amino acids. The germline gives CDR1 KGHDR, CDR2 SFDVKD.

This clonotype was seen more than once but under ten times. The chain is built from TRBV29-1 and TRBJ2-2; D is unclear. This CDR3 is 13 amino acids long. Deletions cut 7 bases from V and 2 bases from J, with 11 bases between. Looked up from germline, CDR1 is SQVTM and CDR2 is ANQGSEA. CDR3 in DNA: TGCAGCGCCTCAAGTAGTAACACCGGGGAGCTGTTTTTT. It codes for CSASSSNTGELFF.

This clonotype turned up a few times. The chain couples TRBV3-1 to TRBJ2-3; D unclear. The V end was cut by 4 bases, the J end by 2 bases, with 13 bases between. This CDR3 is 15 amino acids long. CDR1 is LGHDT and CDR2 is YNNKEL in the germline V gene (reference sequence). In nucleotides, the CDR3 is TGTGCCAGCAGCCTAAACTCGAAACTCACAGATACGCAGTATTTT. Translating gives CASSLNSKLTDTQYF.

Only a few counts were recorded for this clonotype. The chain carries TRBV7-9 and TRBJ2-7; D is unclear. The V end lost 5 bases, the J end lost 2 bases, and 4 bases lay between the germline ends. The CDR3 has 11 residues. CDR1 and CDR2 from the germline V gene are SEHNR and FQNEAQ (reference sequence). The CDR3 DNA is TGTGCCAGCAGCACGACCTACGAGCAGTACTTC. Its translation is CASSTTYEQYF.

There are many counts of this clonotype. The chain couples TRBV12-3 or TRBV12-4 to TRBJ2-2; D call uncertain. This CDR3 comprises 15 residues. V dropped 4 bases and J dropped 3 bases, with 12 bases sitting between them. CDR3 residues: CASSSRTEYTGELFF. The CDR3 bases are TGTGCCAGCAGTTCCAGGACGGAATACACCGGGGAGCTGTTTTTT.

This clonotype was observed a few times. CDR3 DNA sequence: TGTGCCAGCAGCCAAGATCGCGGAGCGGGGGGGCGAGAGACCCAGTACTTC. It specifies CASSQDRGAGGRETQYF. The rearrangement joins TRBV4-2 to TRBJ2-5; 10 bases fit TRBD2. This CDR3 has 17 residues. The germline V gene has CDR1 LGHNA and CDR2 YNFKEQ. V dropped 0 bases and J dropped 4; count of bases not matched to a gene: 8.

This clonotype was seen repeatedly, ten times or more. This sequence joins TRBV7-9 and TRBJ2-7; D is ambiguous. Trimming removed 2 bases at V and 3 bases at J, with 5 bases between. The CDR3 has 12 amino acids. CDR1 is SEHNR, CDR2 FQNEAQ, per germline (reference sequence). CDR3 sequence reads: CASSLMSYEQYF. The CDR3 DNA sequence: TGTGCCAGCAGCTTAATGAGCTACGAGCAGTACTTC.

This clonotype occurred many times. The chain recombines TRBV5-1 with TRBJ2-3, with TRBD1 matching over 10 bases. The CDR3 spans 14 residues. Unmatched junction bases numbered 8, after V lost 8 bases and J lost 5 bases. Germline V gene sequence: CDR1 SGHRS, CDR2 YFSETQ. CDR3 sequence (DNA): TGCGCCAGTCAGACAGGGGGCATAGGAGATACGCAGTATTTT. Protein: CASQTGGIGDTQYF.

This clonotype came up a few times. The chain employs TRBV6-2 or TRBV6-3 and TRBJ2-3; weak D call: TRBD2 (5 bases). Germline CDR1 is MNHEY and CDR2 is SVGEGT. V lost 7 bases and J 5 bases, leaving 13 bases between the germline ends. The CDR3 contains 13 residues. The CDR3 here is CASTLGSEDTQYF. The CDR3 nucleotides read TGTGCCAGCACCCTAGGTAGCGAAGATACGCAGTATTTT.

This clonotype was counted ten times or more. The CDR3 nucleotides read TGTGCCAGCAGCCAAGACCGTAGGGGGTACGAGCAGTACTTC. Translation gives CASSQDRRGYEQYF. This rearrangement joins TRBV14 to TRBJ2-7; a possible D gene is TRBD1 (6 bases). Germline CDR1 reads SGHDN; CDR2 reads FVKESK. V lost 0 bases and J lost 4, with 10 bases in between. This CDR3 comprises 14 residues.

This clonotype was detected a few times. The gene calls are TRBV4-2 and TRBJ2-1; TRBD2 aligns across 7 bases. The CDR3 runs to 13 residues. In germline, CDR1 is LGHNA, CDR2 YNFKEQ. The V and J ends lost 4 bases and 6 bases, in that order; junction bases with no gene match: 3. Written as DNA, the CDR3 is TGTGCCAGCAGCCGGGAGGGTTTCAATGAGCAGTTCTTC. Translated, it gives CASSREGFNEQFF.

This clonotype showed up many times. This chain joins TRBV25-1 and TRBJ1-2; 11 nucleotides agree with TRBD1. The germline V gene has CDR1 MGHDK and CDR2 SYGVNS. Trimming cost V 3 bases and J 8 bases; bases outside gene matches: 8. The CDR3 is made up of 15 amino acids. The CDR3 coding sequence is TGTGCCAGCAGTGATCCCGGGACAGGGGGACGAGGCTACACCTTC. Translating it yields CASSDPGTGGRGYTF.

This clonotype has just a few counts. The V and J genes are TRBV4-1 and TRBJ2-3; a possible D gene is TRBD1 (7 bases). This CDR3 spans 16 amino acids. The germline V gene encodes CDR1 MGHRA and CDR2 YSYEKL. Deletions cut 4 bases from V and 1 base from J, with 15 bases between. This chain's CDR3 is CASSRTRGAGTDTQYF. DNA for the CDR3: TGCGCCAGCAGCCGAACCAGGGGGGCCGGCACAGATACGCAGTATTTT.